This T cell receptor (beta chain) was identified in a study of T cell clonality in common variable immunodeficiency. Findings of the study overall: Common variable immunodeficiency TCR beta sequences reportedly had fewer deletions and N-nucleotide insertions. Compared with controls, CVID subjects had fewer shared TCRbeta clones.

Reduced serum IgG, IgA and/or IgM plus specific antibody deficiency defined CVID. Of CVID subjects, under 16 were female and over 25 male, mean age approximately 41. Caucasian heritage predominated among both patients and controls. Notes on this clone: Its antigen is as yet unknown. The CDR3 is cut off 3 residues early in the read; its end comes from the germline J gene.

Using immunoSEQ multiplex PCR, the repertoire was profiled, and TCRdb retains in-frame clones only, with some absent. Observed in the sample are fewer than 25,000 clones, none of them singletons. Germline V gives CDR1 LNHDA, CDR2 SQIVND (reference sequence). The CDR3 sequence is 17 residues long. V was clipped by 7 bases and J by 2 bases, with 21 bases between them. The sequencing input was peripheral blood mononuclear cells. This clonotype was obtained from a human donor with common variable immunodeficiency. The J gene is TRBJ2-1, the V gene TRBV19; tentatively, D is TRBD1 (5 bases). The CDR3 sequence is CASIRQSLAPTYNEQFF. The part of the CDR3 DNA that was read is TGTGCCAGTATAAGACAGTCCCTCGCACCGACCTACAATGAG. Combining the CDR3 with reference TRBV19 and TRBJ2-1 gives the whole variable domain DGGITQSPKYLFRKEGQNVTLSCEQNLNHDAMYWYRQDPGQGLRLIYYSQIVNDFQKGDIAEGYSVSREKKESFPLTVTSAQKNPTAFYLCASIRQSLAPTYNEQFFGPGTRLTVL.